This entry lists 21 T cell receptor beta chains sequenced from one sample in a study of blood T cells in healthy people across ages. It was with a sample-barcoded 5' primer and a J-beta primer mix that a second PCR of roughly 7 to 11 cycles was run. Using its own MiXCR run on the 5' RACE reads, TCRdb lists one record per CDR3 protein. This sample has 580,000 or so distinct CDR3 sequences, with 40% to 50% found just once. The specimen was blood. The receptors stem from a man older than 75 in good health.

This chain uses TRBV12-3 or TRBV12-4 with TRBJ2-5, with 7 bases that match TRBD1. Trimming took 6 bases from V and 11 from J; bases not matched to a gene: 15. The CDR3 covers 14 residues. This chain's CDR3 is CASSYDRDPNEQYF. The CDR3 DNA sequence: TGTGCCAGCAGCTATGACAGGGATCCCAATGAGCAGTACTTC.

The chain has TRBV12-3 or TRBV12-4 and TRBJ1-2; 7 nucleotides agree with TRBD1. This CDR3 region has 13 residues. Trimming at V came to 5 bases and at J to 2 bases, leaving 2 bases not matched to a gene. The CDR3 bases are TGTGCCAGCAGTGAACAGGGGAACTATGGCTACACCTTC. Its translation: CASSEQGNYGYTF.

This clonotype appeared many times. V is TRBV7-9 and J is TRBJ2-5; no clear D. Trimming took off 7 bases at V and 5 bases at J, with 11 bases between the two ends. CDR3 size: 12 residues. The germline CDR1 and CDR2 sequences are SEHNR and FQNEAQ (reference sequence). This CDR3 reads CASNSARETQYF. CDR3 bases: TGTGCCAGCAACTCAGCAAGGGAGACCCAGTACTTC.

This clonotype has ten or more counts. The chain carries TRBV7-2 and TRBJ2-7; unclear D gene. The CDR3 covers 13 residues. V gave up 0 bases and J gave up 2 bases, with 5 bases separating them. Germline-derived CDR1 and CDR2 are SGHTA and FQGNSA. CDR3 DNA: TGTGCCAGCAGCTTAGCCGGTCCCTACGAGCAGTACTTC. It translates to CASSLAGPYEQYF.

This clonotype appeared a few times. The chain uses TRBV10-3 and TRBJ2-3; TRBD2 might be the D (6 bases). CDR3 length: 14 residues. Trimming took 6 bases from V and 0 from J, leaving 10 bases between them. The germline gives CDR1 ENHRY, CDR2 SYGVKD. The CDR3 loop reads CAIRESGSTDTQYF. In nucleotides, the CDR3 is TGTGCCATCAGGGAAAGCGGGAGCACAGATACGCAGTATTTT.

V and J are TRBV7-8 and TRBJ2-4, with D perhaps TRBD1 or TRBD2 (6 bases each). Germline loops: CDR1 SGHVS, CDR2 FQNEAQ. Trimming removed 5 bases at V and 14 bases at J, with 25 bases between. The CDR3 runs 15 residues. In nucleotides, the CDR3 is TGTGCCAGCAGCCTGGGGGGCGGCGGGGCTTTAGCTAAGTACTTC. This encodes CASSLGGGGALAKYF. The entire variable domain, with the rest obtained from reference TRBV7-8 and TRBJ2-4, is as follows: GAGVSQSPRYKVAKRGQDVALRCDPISGHVSLFWYQQALGQGPEFLTYFQNEAQLDKSGLPSDRFFAERPEGSVSTLKIQRTQQEDSAVYLCASSLGGGGALAKYFGAGTRLSVL.

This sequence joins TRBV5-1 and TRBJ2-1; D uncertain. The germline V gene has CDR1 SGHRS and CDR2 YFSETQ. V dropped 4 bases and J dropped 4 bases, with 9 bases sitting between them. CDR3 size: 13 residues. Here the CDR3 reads CASSTSAYNEQFF. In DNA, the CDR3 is TGCGCCAGCAGCACGAGCGCGTACAATGAGCAGTTCTTC.

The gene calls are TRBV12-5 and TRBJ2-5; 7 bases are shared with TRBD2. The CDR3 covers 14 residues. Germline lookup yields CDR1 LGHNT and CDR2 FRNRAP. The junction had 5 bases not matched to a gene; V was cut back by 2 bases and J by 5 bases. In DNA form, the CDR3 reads TGTGCTAGTGGTTTGTGGGGGGGTGCGGAGACCCAGTACTTC. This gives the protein CASGLWGGAETQYF.

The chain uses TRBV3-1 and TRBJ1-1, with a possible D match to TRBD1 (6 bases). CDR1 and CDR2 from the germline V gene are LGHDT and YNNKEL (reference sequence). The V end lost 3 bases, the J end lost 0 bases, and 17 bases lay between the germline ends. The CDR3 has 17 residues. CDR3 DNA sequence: TGTGCCAGCAGCCACAACCTAGGGGGGACCATGAACACTGAAGCTTTCTTT. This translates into CASSHNLGGTMNTEAFF.

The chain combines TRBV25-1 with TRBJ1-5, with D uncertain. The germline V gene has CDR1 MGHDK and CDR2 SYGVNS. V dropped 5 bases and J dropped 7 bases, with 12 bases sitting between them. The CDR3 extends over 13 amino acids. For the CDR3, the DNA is TGTGCCAGCAGTCAGGCCCGAGGGCAGCCCCAGCATTTT. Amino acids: CASSQARGQPQHF.

Here the CDR3 DNA reads TGTGCCAGCAGCTCACAGGGGACGGATGGCTACACCTTC. Translation: CASSSQGTDGYTF. The chain carries TRBV7-9 and TRBJ1-2, with 7 positions matching TRBD1. Trimming at V came to 4 bases and at J to 6 bases, leaving 5 bases not matched to a gene. Germline-derived CDR1 and CDR2 are SEHNR and FQNEAQ (reference sequence). The CDR3 totals 13 residues.

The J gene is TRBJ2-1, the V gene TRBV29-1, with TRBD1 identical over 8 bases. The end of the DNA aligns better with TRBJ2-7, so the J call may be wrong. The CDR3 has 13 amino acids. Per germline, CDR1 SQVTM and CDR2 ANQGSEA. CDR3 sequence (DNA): TGCAGCGTGAAGACAGGGGTGGGCAATGAGCAGTACTTC. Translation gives CSVKTGVGNEQYF.

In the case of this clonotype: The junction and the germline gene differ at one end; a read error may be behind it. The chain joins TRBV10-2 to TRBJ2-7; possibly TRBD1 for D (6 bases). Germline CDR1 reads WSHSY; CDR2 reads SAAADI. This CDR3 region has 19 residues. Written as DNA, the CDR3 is TGCGCCAGCAGTGAGTCGGGGGCCGTCGACGGGGCTTCCTCCCACGAGCAGTACTTC. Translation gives CASSESGAVDGASSHEQYF.

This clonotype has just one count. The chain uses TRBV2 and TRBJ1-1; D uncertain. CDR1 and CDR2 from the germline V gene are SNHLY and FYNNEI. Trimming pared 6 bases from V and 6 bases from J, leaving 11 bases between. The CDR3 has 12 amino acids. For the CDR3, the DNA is TGTGCCAGCAGCCCAGGAACTGCTGAAGCTTTCTTT. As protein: CASSPGTAEAFF.

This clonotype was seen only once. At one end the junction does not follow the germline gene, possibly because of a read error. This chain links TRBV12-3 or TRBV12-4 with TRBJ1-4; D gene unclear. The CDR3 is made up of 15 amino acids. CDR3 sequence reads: CASSFKGGPNEKLFF. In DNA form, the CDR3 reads TGCGCCAGCAGTTTCAAGGGCGGGCCTAATGAAAAACTGTTTTTT.

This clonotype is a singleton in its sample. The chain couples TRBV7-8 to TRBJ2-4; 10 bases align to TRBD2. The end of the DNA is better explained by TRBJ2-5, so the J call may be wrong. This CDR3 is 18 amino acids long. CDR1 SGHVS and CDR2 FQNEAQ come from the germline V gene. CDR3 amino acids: CASSPGTIAGGVLETQYF. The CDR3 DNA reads TGTGCCAGCAGCCCGGGGACCATAGCGGGAGGCGTACTAGAGACCCAGTACTTC.

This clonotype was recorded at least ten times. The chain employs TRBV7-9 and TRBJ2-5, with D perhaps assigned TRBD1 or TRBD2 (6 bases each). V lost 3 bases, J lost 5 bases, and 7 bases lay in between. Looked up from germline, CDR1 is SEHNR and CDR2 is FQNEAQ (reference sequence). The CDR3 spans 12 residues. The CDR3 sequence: CASSFGGETQYF. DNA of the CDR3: TGTGCCAGCAGCTTCGGGGGCGAGACCCAGTACTTC.

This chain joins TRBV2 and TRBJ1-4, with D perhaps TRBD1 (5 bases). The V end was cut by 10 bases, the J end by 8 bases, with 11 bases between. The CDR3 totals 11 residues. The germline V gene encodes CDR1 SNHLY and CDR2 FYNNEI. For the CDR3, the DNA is TGTGCCACAGGGAAAAGGGAAAAACTGTTTTTT. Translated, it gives CATGKREKLFF.

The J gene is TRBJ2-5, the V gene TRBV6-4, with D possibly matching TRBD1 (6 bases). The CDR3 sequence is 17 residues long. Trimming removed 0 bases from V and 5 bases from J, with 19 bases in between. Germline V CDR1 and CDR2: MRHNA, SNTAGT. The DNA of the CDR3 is TGTGCCAGCAGTGACTCGGCACAGGGAAGACAAGAGGAGACCCAGTACTTC. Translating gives CASSDSAQGRQEETQYF.

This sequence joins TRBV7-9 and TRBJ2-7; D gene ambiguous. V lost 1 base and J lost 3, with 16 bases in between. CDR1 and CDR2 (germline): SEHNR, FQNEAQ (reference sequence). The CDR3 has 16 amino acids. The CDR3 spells CASSLGGARTFYEQYF. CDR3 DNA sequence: TGTGCCAGCAGCTTAGGGGGTGCCAGGACCTTCTACGAGCAGTACTTC.

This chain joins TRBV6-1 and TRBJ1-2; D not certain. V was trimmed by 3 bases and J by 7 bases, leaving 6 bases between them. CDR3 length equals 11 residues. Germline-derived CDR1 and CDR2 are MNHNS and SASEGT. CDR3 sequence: CASSDNGGYTF. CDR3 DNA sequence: TGTGCCAGCAGTGATAACGGTGGCTACACCTTC.